Here is one T cell receptor (beta chain) with its context. Its antigen is unknown. The sample belongs to a study of blood T cells in healthy people across ages. Study-wide points: In older individuals, TCR beta diversity per million T cells was lower, falling roughly linearly with age. A conclusive naive versus antigen-experienced comparison was prevented by the unsorted PBMCs.

For the second PCR, which ran for about 6 to 12 cycles, a sample-barcoded 5' primer and a J-beta primer mix were used. Per-sample output comprised a minimum of 2.5 million paired-end reads containing CDR3. One entry per CDR3 protein results from TCRdb running MiXCR on the 5' RACE reads. This table has under 950,000 distinct CDR3 sequences, about 20% appearing once. The sequenced material came from blood. The clonotype originates from a man aged 65 to 79 in good health.

This chain's CDR3 is CASSLVEFQETQYF. In DNA form, the CDR3 reads TGCGCCAGCAGCTTGGTGGAGTTCCAAGAGACCCAGTACTTC. The V gene is TRBV5-1, the J gene TRBJ2-5; D is unclear. V lost 0 bases, J lost 1 base, and 7 bases lay in between. This CDR3 contains 14 residues. The germline V gene has CDR1 SGHRS and CDR2 YFSETQ. The full variable domain, completed using reference TRBV5-1 and TRBJ2-5, is KAGVTQTPRYLIKTRGQQVTLSCSPISGHRSVSWYQQTPGQGLQFLFEYFSETQRNKGNFPGRFSGRQFSNSRSEMNVSTLELGDSALYLCASSLVEFQETQYFGPGTRLLVL.